The 32 T cell receptor beta chains reported below all come from one sample, sequenced in a study of shared clonotypes between healthy human individuals. This table comes from immunoSEQ multiplex PCR, and its TCRdb copy is limited to in-frame clones, with some not included. The repertoire consists of about 1.1 million clones, with around three quarters occurring once and the leading ten covering approximately 0.95%. The sequencing sample was made of memory CD4+ T cells from PBMCs. The sample's subset: CD45RA-negative fraction. Receptors were obtained from a man between 18 and 29 years old in good health. Some clones in this sample may be carry-over from other donors' samples.

This chain joins TRBV18 and TRBJ2-7; D ambiguous. The CDR3 has 13 amino acids. Germline CDR1 reads KGHSH; CDR2 reads LQKENI. Trimming pared 4 bases from V and 2 bases from J, leaving 9 bases between. The CDR3 reads CASSRTWAYEQYF. In DNA, the CDR3 is TGTGCCAGCTCACGGACGTGGGCCTACGAGCAGTACTTC.

This sequence joins TRBV2 and TRBJ2-5, with 7 bases lining up with TRBD1. V dropped 3 bases and J dropped 1; count of bases not matched to a gene: 5. Germline assignment: CDR1 SNHLY and CDR2 FYNNEI. The CDR3 spans 15 residues. The CDR3 sequence is CASSERGQAQETQYF. CDR3 sequence (DNA): TGTGCCAGCAGTGAGCGCGGACAGGCCCAAGAGACCCAGTACTTC.

This rearrangement joins TRBV2 to TRBJ1-1, with D tentatively TRBD1 (5 bases). From germline, CDR1 is SNHLY and CDR2 FYNNEI. V was pared by 4 bases and J by 10 bases, with 10 bases between. This CDR3 is 11 amino acids long. The CDR3 sequence is CASSGQGRAFF. The CDR3 DNA reads TGTGCCAGCAGTGGGCAGGGTAGAGCTTTCTTT.

The CDR3 region has the DNA TGCGCCAGCAGCTCGGGACTAGCTCCAGATACGCAGTATTTT. Translated, it gives CASSSGLAPDTQYF. The chain combines TRBV5-1 with TRBJ2-3; 9 nucleotides match TRBD2. After removal of 3 bases from V and 4 bases from J, the junction contained 3 bases not matched to a gene. From germline, CDR1 is SGHRS and CDR2 YFSETQ. The CDR3 contains 14 residues.

V usage is TRBV7-9 and J usage is TRBJ2-2, with D perhaps assigned TRBD1 or TRBD2 (5 bases each). CDR1 and CDR2 from the germline V gene are SEHNR and FQNEAQ (reference sequence). There are 15 residues in the CDR3. Trimming took 2 bases from V and 1 from J, leaving 8 bases between them. Written as DNA, the CDR3 is TGTGCCAGCAGCTTACTTGGGGGGAACACCGGGGAGCTGTTTTTT. It yields the protein CASSLLGGNTGELFF.

The chain recombines TRBV5-1 with TRBJ2-1, with a possible D match to TRBD2 (5 bases). Trimming left V 2 bases short and J 4 bases short, with 10 bases between. The CDR3 is 14 residues long. From germline, CDR1 is SGHRS and CDR2 YFSETQ. The CDR3 region is CASSFTGKYNEQFF. The CDR3 DNA follows: TGCGCCAGCAGCTTTACCGGGAAGTACAATGAGCAGTTCTTC. Supplemented by reference TRBV5-1 and TRBJ2-1, the full variable domain reads KAGVTQTPRYLIKTRGQQVTLSCSPISGHRSVSWYQQTPGQGLQFLFEYFSETQRNKGNFPGRFSGRQFSNSRSEMNVSTLELGDSALYLCASSFTGKYNEQFFGPGTRLTVL.

On this clone: The same CDR3 can be traced to other DNA sequences in this sample. This chain connects TRBV30 to TRBJ1-4; D gene uncertain. The V gene's germline CDR1 is GTSNPN and CDR2 SVGIG (reference sequence). Between the trimmed V and J ends, which lost 5 bases and 5 bases, there was a span of 6 bases. CDR3 length equals 11 residues. Here the CDR3 DNA reads TGTGCCTGGTCGGGGAATGAAAAACTGTTTTTT. Its translation: CAWSGNEKLFF.

Concerning this clone: This sample includes further DNA sequences coding for the same CDR3. The chain uses TRBV27 and TRBJ2-5; no clear D. V was clipped by 2 bases and J by 5 bases, with 9 bases between them. In germline, CDR1 is MNHEY, CDR2 SMNVEV (reference sequence). CDR3 size: 13 residues. CDR3: CASSLRRRETQYF. In DNA, the CDR3 is TGTGCCAGCAGTTTAAGGCGTCGGGAGACCCAGTACTTC.

Written as DNA, the CDR3 is TGTGCCAGCGCGGCTAATGAAAAACTGTTTTTT. Protein product: CASAANEKLFF. The rearrangement joins TRBV6-6 to TRBJ1-4; D is unclear. Germline V gives CDR1 MNHNY, CDR2 SVGAGI (reference sequence). The CDR3 spans 11 residues. Deletions cut 8 bases from V and 3 bases from J, with 4 bases between.

This chain links TRBV19 with TRBJ1-4, with D possibly TRBD1 on 6 matching bases. The CDR3 consists of 16 residues. V was trimmed by 4 bases and J by 3 bases, leaving 15 bases between them. Germline-derived CDR1 and CDR2 are LNHDA and SQIVND (reference sequence). The CDR3 loop is CASSTPRDIANEKLFF. CDR3 nucleotides: TGTGCCAGTAGTACGCCCAGGGACATTGCTAATGAAAAACTGTTTTTT. The whole variable domain, remainder taken from reference TRBV19 and TRBJ1-4, is DGGITQSPKYLFRKEGQNVTLSCEQNLNHDAMYWYRQDPGQGLRLIYYSQIVNDFQKGDIAEGYSVSREKKESFPLTVTSAQKNPTAFYLCASSTPRDIANEKLFFGSGTQLSVL.

V gene TRBV7-2 combines with J gene TRBJ2-2; 9 bases agree with TRBD1. This CDR3 has 15 residues. V shed 4 bases and J 3 bases; nucleotides not matched to a gene: 3. The germline gives CDR1 SGHTA, CDR2 FQGNSA. The DNA of the CDR3 is TGTGCCAGCAGCTCGGGACAGGGCCACACCGGGGAGCTGTTTTTT. Amino acids: CASSSGQGHTGELFF.

This sequence joins TRBV20-1 and TRBJ2-3; D gene unclear. The CDR3 runs to 11 residues. Germline lookup yields CDR1 DFQATT and CDR2 SNEGSKA (reference sequence). Trimming shortened V by 3 bases and J by 6 bases, and 7 bases separated the two germline ends. The chain's CDR3 is CSASPADTQYF. The CDR3 DNA reads as TGCAGTGCTAGCCCGGCGGATACGCAGTATTTT.

The V call is TRBV5-1, the J call TRBJ1-2; possible D gene TRBD1, 5 bases. V lost 4 bases and J lost 5, with 18 bases in between. The CDR3 length is 15 residues. CDR1 and CDR2 (germline): SGHRS, YFSETQ. The CDR3 reads CASSPTGGHGYGYTF. The CDR3 DNA is TGCGCCAGCAGCCCGACCGGTGGACATGGATATGGCTACACCTTC.

To note about this clone: Given a much more abundant clone one base away, this may be a read error. The chain combines TRBV7-9 with TRBJ1-1, with TRBD1 matching 8 bases. CDR1 and CDR2 (germline): SEHNR, FQNEAQ (reference sequence). Trimming removed 4 bases from V and 1 base from J; junction bases left unmatched: 2. The CDR3 covers 14 residues. The CDR3 sequence: CASSWGTGNTEAFF. Written as DNA, the CDR3 is TGTGCCAGCAGCTGGGGGACAGGGAACACTGAAGCTTTCTTT.

This clone was picked up a small number of times. The V call is TRBV7-3, the J call TRBJ2-2; D is perhaps TRBD1 (7 bases). Trimming shortened V by 5 bases and J by 4 bases, and 14 bases separated the two germline ends. Per the germline V gene, CDR1 is SGHTA and CDR2 is FQGTGA. The CDR3 runs to 15 residues. CDR3 sequence (DNA): TGTGCCAGCAGCCCCAGACAGGGAGGCACCGGGGAGCTGTTTTTT. The encoded protein is CASSPRQGGTGELFF. The entire variable domain, with the rest obtained from reference TRBV7-3 and TRBJ2-2, is as follows: GAGVSQTPSNKVTEKGKYVELRCDPISGHTALYWYRQSLGQGPEFLIYFQGTGAADDSGLPNDRFFAVRPEGSVSTLKIQRTERGDSAVYLCASSPRQGGTGELFFGEGSRLTVL.

The V gene is TRBV9, the J gene TRBJ1-4; D might be TRBD1 (5 bases). V lost 1 base and J 7 bases, leaving 17 bases between the germline ends. The CDR3 spans 16 residues. The V gene's germline CDR1 is SGDLS and CDR2 YYNGEE. CDR3 nucleotides: TGTGCCAGCAGCGTAAGTCCCGGCAGGGAGGGTGAAAAACTGTTTTTT. Its translation is CASSVSPGREGEKLFF.

The chain combines TRBV7-6 with TRBJ2-2; D gene ambiguous. Germline lookup yields CDR1 SGHVS and CDR2 FNYEAQ. The CDR3 consists of 16 residues. V was trimmed by 4 bases and J by 1 base, leaving 13 bases between them. CDR3 in amino acids: CASSSSRSLNTGELFF. The CDR3 region has the DNA TGTGCCAGCAGCTCCTCCAGGAGTTTGAACACCGGGGAGCTGTTTTTT.

The chain employs TRBV28 and TRBJ2-7; a possible D gene is TRBD2 (5 bases). Germline assignment: CDR1 MDHEN and CDR2 SYDVKM. This CDR3 has 13 amino acids. Trimming pared 10 bases from V and 0 bases from J, leaving 13 bases between. CDR3 in DNA: TGTGCCATCCACGGAGCGGCCTCCTACGAGCAGTACTTC. Translation gives CAIHGAASYEQYF.

This sequence joins TRBV20-1 and TRBJ1-2; D is uncertain. V shed 1 base and J shed 6 bases, with 6 bases lying between them. Germline loops: CDR1 DFQATT, CDR2 SNEGSKA (reference sequence). The CDR3 has 11 residues. The CDR3 protein is CSARGVNGYTF. CDR3 in DNA: TGCAGTGCTAGAGGTGTTAATGGCTACACCTTC.

As to this clone: Other nucleotide sequences in the sample specify the same CDR3. The genes are TRBV5-1 and TRBJ2-5; the D is unclear. This CDR3 is built from 13 residues. The germline V gene encodes CDR1 SGHRS and CDR2 YFSETQ. V gave up 1 base and J gave up 3 bases, with 7 bases separating them. CDR3 DNA: TGCGCCAGCAGCTTGTACGGAGAAGAGACCCAGTACTTC. Translating it yields CASSLYGEETQYF.

The chain is built from TRBV29-1 and TRBJ2-1; 15 bases agree with TRBD2. The CDR3 runs 16 residues. V shed 7 bases, J shed 7 bases, and the junction held 11 bases outside the gene matches. Germline CDR1 reads SQVTM; CDR2 reads ANQGSEA. The CDR3 here is CSAWTSGRAIGNEQFF. CDR3 DNA sequence: TGCAGCGCCTGGACTAGCGGGAGGGCCATCGGAAATGAGCAGTTCTTC.

The V gene is TRBV27, the J gene TRBJ1-2; D gene unclear. The CDR3 loop spans 13 amino acids. V lost 0 bases and J lost 5, with 7 bases in between. The germline V gene has CDR1 MNHEY and CDR2 SMNVEV (reference sequence). CDR3 protein: CASSLSPGYGYTF. CDR3 DNA sequence: TGTGCCAGCAGTTTATCGCCGGGTTATGGCTACACCTTC.

This chain joins TRBV11-3 and TRBJ1-5; D is undetermined. The V and J ends lost 3 bases and 7 bases respectively, with 4 bases between them. The CDR3 has 11 residues. Germline V gene data show CDR1 as SGHNT and CDR2 as YENEEA. The CDR3 spells CASSFPQPQHF. CDR3 in DNA: TGTGCCAGCAGCTTTCCCCAGCCCCAGCATTTT. The variable domain in full, completed from reference TRBV11-3 and TRBJ1-5, reads EAGVVQSPRYKIIEKKQPVAFWCNPISGHNTLYWYLQNLGQGPELLIRYENEEAVDDSQLPKDRFSAERLKGVDSTLKIQPAELGDSAVYLCASSFPQPQHFGDGTRLSIL.

V is TRBV5-1 and J is TRBJ2-7; 11 nucleotides line up with TRBD2. The CDR3 totals 16 residues. Germline CDR1 is SGHRS and CDR2 is YFSETQ. The V gene end was trimmed by 5 bases and the J gene end by 1 base; junction bases not matched to a gene: 8. For the CDR3, the DNA is TGCGCCAGCAGATATCAGACTAGCGGGGAATCCTACGAGCAGTACTTC. The encoded protein is CASRYQTSGESYEQYF. Complete variable domain (other parts from reference TRBV5-1 and TRBJ2-7): KAGVTQTPRYLIKTRGQQVTLSCSPISGHRSVSWYQQTPGQGLQFLFEYFSETQRNKGNFPGRFSGRQFSNSRSEMNVSTLELGDSALYLCASRYQTSGESYEQYFGPGTRLTVT.

The chain couples TRBV9 to TRBJ2-1; unclear D gene. Per the germline V gene, CDR1 is SGDLS and CDR2 is YYNGEE. The CDR3 covers 13 residues. The V gene lost 0 bases and the J gene lost 5 bases, with 6 bases spanning the gap. In DNA, the CDR3 is TGTGCCAGCAGCGTAGGGATCAACAATGAGCAGTTCTTC. It translates to CASSVGINNEQFF.

The chain links TRBV19 to TRBJ2-1, with 7 bases lining up with TRBD2. Germline CDR1 reads LNHDA; CDR2 reads SQIVND (reference sequence). Losses at the gene ends were 6 bases for V and 4 bases for J; bases not matched to a gene: 15. CDR3 length equals 17 residues. This CDR3 reads CASSHPAALAKYNEQFF. The CDR3 region has the DNA TGTGCCAGTAGCCATCCCGCCGCACTAGCGAAATACAATGAGCAGTTCTTC.

The chain is built from TRBV11-3 and TRBJ2-3, with a possible D match to TRBD2 (5 bases). Germline assignment: CDR1 SGHNT and CDR2 YENEEA. V was pared by 4 bases and J by 1 base, with 15 bases between. CDR3 length: 16 residues. DNA of the CDR3: TGTGCCAGCAGCTCCCGGGAAGGGCAGGGCACAGATACGCAGTATTTT. Translated: CASSSREGQGTDTQYF.

The chain links TRBV27 to TRBJ1-1; D is possibly TRBD1 (6 bases). Per germline, CDR1 MNHEY and CDR2 SMNVEV (reference sequence). The CDR3 totals 13 residues. Trimming stripped 5 bases from V and 8 bases from J, with 15 bases between. The CDR3, as DNA: TGTGCCAGCAGTCCCTCCCGGACAGCCGAAGCTTTCTTT. This gives the protein CASSPSRTAEAFF.

This clone was counted a single time. This chain uses TRBV5-1 with TRBJ2-1, with a weak D call TRBD2 (6 bases). The CDR3 totals 13 residues. V gave up 4 bases and J gave up 3 bases, with 8 bases separating them. CDR1 SGHRS and CDR2 YFSETQ come from the germline V gene. The CDR3 coding sequence is TGCGCCAGCAGCCCGGACTACTACAATGAGCAGTTCTTC. This gives the protein CASSPDYYNEQFF.

The chain couples TRBV15 to TRBJ1-5; no clear D gene. The CDR3 loop spans 15 amino acids. Trimming cost V 1 base and J 0 bases, with 7 bases left between them. Germline assignment: CDR1 LNHNV and CDR2 YYDKDF (reference sequence). CDR3 sequence: CATSRARNSNQPQHF. The CDR3, as DNA: TGTGCCACCAGCAGAGCTAGAAATAGCAATCAGCCCCAGCATTTT.

The table lists this clone with a few counts. The chain recombines TRBV5-1 with TRBJ2-7, with D possibly matching TRBD1 (5 bases). CDR1 and CDR2 from the germline V gene are SGHRS and YFSETQ. The V end was cut by 2 bases, the J end by 0 bases, with 6 bases between. This CDR3 is built from 13 residues. DNA for the CDR3: TGCGCCAGCAGCTTTGACAGCTCCTACGAGCAGTACTTC. Translating gives CASSFDSSYEQYF. The whole variable domain, remainder taken from reference TRBV5-1 and TRBJ2-7, is KAGVTQTPRYLIKTRGQQVTLSCSPISGHRSVSWYQQTPGQGLQFLFEYFSETQRNKGNFPGRFSGRQFSNSRSEMNVSTLELGDSALYLCASSFDSSYEQYFGPGTRLTVT.

The genes are TRBV4-3 and TRBJ2-5; TRBD2 matches 7 bases. The CDR3 runs 15 residues. V shed 1 base and J 5 bases; nucleotides not matched to a gene: 7. CDR1 LGHNA and CDR2 YSLEER come from the germline V gene. CDR3 in amino acids: CASSQVGAGKETQYF. The CDR3 DNA sequence: TGCGCCAGCAGCCAAGTAGGAGCGGGAAAGGAGACCCAGTACTTC.